Sequencing of this T cell receptor (beta chain) was carried out in a study of untreated major depressive disorder. Controls scored 5 or less on a depressive symptom inventory and never had mood disorders. This clone was found once. The assay was immunoSEQ multiplex PCR, and TCRdb's table has in-frame clones only and misses some. This table holds approximately 20,000 clones, approximately 92% found once. The CDR3 totals 14 residues. Germline CDR1 is SGHTA and CDR2 is FQGNSA. The ends were cut back, 1 base at V and 1 base at J, with 6 bases in the middle. This TCR was sampled from a man aged 25-45 years in good health. V usage is TRBV7-2 and J usage is TRBJ2-3; no firm D call. What was sequenced was CD4+ T cells from PBMCs. CDR3 coding DNA: TGTGCCAGCAGCTTAGGTTACGGCACAGATACGCAGTATTTT. Amino acids: CASSLGYGTDTQYF.